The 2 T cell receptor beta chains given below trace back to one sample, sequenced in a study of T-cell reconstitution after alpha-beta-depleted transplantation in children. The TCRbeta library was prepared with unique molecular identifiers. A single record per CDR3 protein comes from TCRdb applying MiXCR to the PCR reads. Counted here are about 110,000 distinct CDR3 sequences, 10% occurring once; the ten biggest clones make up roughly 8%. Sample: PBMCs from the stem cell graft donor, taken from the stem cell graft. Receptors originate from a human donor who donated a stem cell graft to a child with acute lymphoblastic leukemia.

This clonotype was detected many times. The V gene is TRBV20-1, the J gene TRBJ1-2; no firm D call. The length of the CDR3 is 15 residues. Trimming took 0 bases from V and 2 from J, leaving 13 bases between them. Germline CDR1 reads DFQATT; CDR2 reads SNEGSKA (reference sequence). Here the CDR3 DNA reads TGCAGTGCTAGAGACCACGGAGTCCTAAACTATGGCTACACCTTC. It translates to CSARDHGVLNYGYTF.

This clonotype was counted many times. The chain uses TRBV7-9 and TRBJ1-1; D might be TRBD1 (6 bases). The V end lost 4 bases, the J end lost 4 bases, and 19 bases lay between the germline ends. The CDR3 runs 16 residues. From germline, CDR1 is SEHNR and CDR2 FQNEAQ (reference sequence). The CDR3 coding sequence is TGTGCCAGCAGCTCCCCCGACGGGGGGCGTTTCACTGAAGCTTTCTTT. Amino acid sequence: CASSSPDGGRFTEAFF.